This TCR beta chain was captured by sequencing in a study of shared clonotypes between healthy human individuals. Overall study: Each donor's CD4 naive and CD4 memory cells filled three plates apiece, CD8 naive two, and CD8 memory one.

Naivety among CD8 cells was defined by CD45RO negativity and positive CCR7 selection, thereby excluding terminally differentiated effector memory CD45RA+ cells. As to this clone: What it binds is unknown.

Broader study findings: Among donors, sharing of clonotypes was expected to be affected by sequencing depth.

TCRdb's copy holds only in-frame clones and misses some; the assay was immunoSEQ multiplex PCR. The sample shows hundreds of thousands of clones, approximately 97% of them seen only once. The V gene end was trimmed by 0 bases and the J gene end by 1 base; junction bases not matched to a gene: 6. Germline V gene sequence: CDR1 SGHRS, CDR2 YFSETQ. This CDR3 has 16 amino acids. Sequencing input: naive CD8+ T cells sorted from blood. The chain joins TRBV5-1 to TRBJ1-1; 7 positions match TRBD1. This sequence originates from a man in his thirties or forties in good health. The CDR3 reads CASSLEEPGGNTEAFF. The CDR3 DNA is TGCGCCAGCAGCTTGGAGGAACCAGGGGGGAACACTGAAGCTTTCTTT.